A single sample is the source of the 24 T cell receptor beta chains below, sequenced in a study of a mutant IDH1 vaccine in newly diagnosed glioma. TCRdb's table, derived via immunoSEQ multiplex PCR, lists solely in-frame clones and lacks some. The sample lists tens of thousands of clones; under 80% were seen once. Their antigens remain unidentified. The time point here: week 11, during vaccination. Topical imiquimod was applied with each vaccine dose, which held 300 ug of mutant IDH1 20-mer peptide. Sequences were derived from PBMCs, sampled from a glioma patient whose treatment included an IDH1 peptide vaccine. The receptor set was obtained from a man aged 25-45 years with glioma.

The rearrangement links TRBV5-1 to TRBJ2-5, with D tentatively TRBD1 (6 bases). Germline values: CDR1 SGHRS, CDR2 YFSETQ. Deletions cut 4 bases from V and 3 bases from J, with 13 bases between. This CDR3 is built from 14 residues. CDR3 coding DNA: TGCGCCAGCAGCCCCGGACAGAACGAAGAGACCCAGTACTTC. As protein: CASSPGQNEETQYF.

This clone occurred a few times. V and J are TRBV9 and TRBJ2-5; 10 nucleotides agree with TRBD2. The V gene end was trimmed by 4 bases and the J gene end by 2 bases; junction bases not matched to a gene: 11. The CDR3 length is 17 residues. In germline, CDR1 is SGDLS, CDR2 YYNGEE. This CDR3 is CASSPGVAGGFQETQYF. The CDR3 DNA reads TGTGCCAGCAGCCCCGGGGTAGCGGGGGGATTTCAAGAGACCCAGTACTTC.

The chain couples TRBV30 to TRBJ1-5, with D unclear. Between the trimmed V and J ends, which lost 1 base and 5 bases, there was a span of 15 bases. This CDR3 has 15 residues. Germline assignment: CDR1 GTSNPN and CDR2 SVGIG (reference sequence). CDR3 in amino acids: CAWSGSPRYHQPQHF. The CDR3 DNA is TGTGCCTGGAGTGGCTCCCCTCGGTATCATCAGCCCCAGCATTTT.

The CDR3 protein is CASSQDRTSGGFDEQFF. The CDR3 nucleotides are TGCGCCAGCAGCCAAGATCGGACTAGCGGGGGGTTCGATGAGCAGTTCTTC. The genes are TRBV4-3 and TRBJ2-1; 14 bases agree with TRBD2. CDR1 and CDR2 from the germline V gene are LGHNA and YSLEER. The CDR3 is 17 residues long. The junction had 6 bases not matched to a gene; V was cut back by 0 bases and J by 8 bases.

This sequence joins TRBV2 and TRBJ1-4; D uncertain. Germline CDR1 SNHLY, CDR2 FYNNEI. V dropped 3 bases and J dropped 8 bases, with 10 bases sitting between them. CDR3 length: 13 amino acids. The CDR3 nucleotides are TGTGCCAGCAGTGAGGCAGGCGGCGAAAAACTGTTTTTT. Protein: CASSEAGGEKLFF.

This chain joins TRBV18 and TRBJ2-7; D possibly matches TRBD1 or TRBD2 (5 bases each). Germline CDR1 is KGHSH and CDR2 is LQKENI. The CDR3 has 14 amino acids. Trimming stripped 1 base from V and 6 bases from J, with 13 bases between. The DNA for the CDR3 is TGTGCCAGCTCACCACAGGGACCCCCTACCGAGCAGTACTTC. Translation: CASSPQGPPTEQYF.

V is TRBV7-2 and J is TRBJ2-1, with D perhaps TRBD1 (6 bases). This CDR3 is built from 17 residues. CDR1 and CDR2 (germline): SGHTA, FQGNSA. V shed 3 bases and J shed 1 base, with 16 bases lying between them. DNA of the CDR3: TGTGCCAGCAGCTTGGGGGCGGCGGGCGGGTCCTACAATGAGCAGTTCTTC. It specifies CASSLGAAGGSYNEQFF.

J is TRBJ2-7 and V is TRBV5-1; perhaps TRBD1 as D (6 bases). The V end was cut by 3 bases, the J end by 2 bases, with 12 bases between. This CDR3 region has 14 residues. Looked up from germline, CDR1 is SGHRS and CDR2 is YFSETQ. The CDR3 loop is CASSSGAETYEQYF. CDR3 nucleotides: TGCGCCAGCAGCTCAGGGGCAGAGACCTACGAGCAGTACTTC.

The chain couples TRBV5-1 to TRBJ1-2; D is undetermined. This CDR3 comprises 17 residues. CDR1 and CDR2 (germline): SGHRS, YFSETQ. Trimming pared 4 bases from V and 0 bases from J, leaving 19 bases between. The CDR3 loop is CASSPDPRTATNYGYTF. For the CDR3, the DNA is TGCGCCAGCAGCCCGGACCCGAGGACGGCAACTAACTATGGCTACACCTTC.

This chain joins TRBV6-5 and TRBJ1-6, with a possible D match to TRBD1 (5 bases). Germline CDR1 MNHEY, CDR2 SVGAGI. Trimming took off 6 bases at V and 6 bases at J, with 12 bases between the two ends. The CDR3 has 14 amino acids. CDR3 in amino acids: CASREGYGNSPLHF. The DNA for the CDR3 is TGTGCCAGCAGAGAGGGGTACGGTAATTCACCCCTCCACTTT.

The gene calls are TRBV5-1 and TRBJ2-5; D is undetermined. The CDR3 has 12 amino acids. Germline lookup yields CDR1 SGHRS and CDR2 YFSETQ. V lost 4 bases to trimming and J lost 1 base, with 5 bases between them. The DNA of the CDR3 is TGCGCCAGCAGCCCCTCCCAAGAGACCCAGTACTTC. It yields the protein CASSPSQETQYF. Together with reference TRBV5-1 and TRBJ2-5, the CDR3 gives the full variable domain: KAGVTQTPRYLIKTRGQQVTLSCSPISGHRSVSWYQQTPGQGLQFLFEYFSETQRNKGNFPGRFSGRQFSNSRSEMNVSTLELGDSALYLCASSPSQETQYFGPGTRLLVL.

In its sample, this clone was seen a few times. This sequence joins TRBV7-9 and TRBJ1-2; the D gene is possibly TRBD1 (6 bases). V was pared by 5 bases and J by 5 bases, with 9 bases between. Germline loops: CDR1 SEHNR, CDR2 FQNEAQ (reference sequence). The CDR3 runs 12 residues. In DNA, the CDR3 is TGTGCCAGCAGCACTGGACAGTATGGCTACACCTTC. Translating gives CASSTGQYGYTF.

This chain joins TRBV7-2 and TRBJ1-5; D call uncertain. Deletions cut 1 base from V and 1 base from J, with 11 bases between. The CDR3 has 16 residues. The germline gives CDR1 SGHTA, CDR2 FQGNSA. The CDR3 DNA reads TGTGCCAGCAGCTTAGGAGTCGGGGTGAGCAATCAGCCCCAGCATTTT. The encoded protein is CASSLGVGVSNQPQHF.

This chain joins TRBV14 and TRBJ2-7, with 7 bases fitting TRBD2. Germline lookup yields CDR1 SGHDN and CDR2 FVKESK. J was trimmed by 6 bases and V by 1 base; bases with no gene match: 3. The CDR3 runs 13 residues. The CDR3 nucleotides are TGTGCCAGCAGCCAAGCACTAGCGACCGAGCAGTACTTC. This encodes CASSQALATEQYF.

The genes are TRBV7-8 and TRBJ1-2; D unclear. V lost 5 bases and J 7 bases, leaving 11 bases between the germline ends. The CDR3 contains 12 residues. CDR1 and CDR2 (germline): SGHVS, FQNEAQ. CDR3 residues: CASSRLGSGYTF. DNA for the CDR3: TGTGCCAGCAGCCGACTAGGGAGTGGCTACACCTTC.

The rearrangement links TRBV11-3 to TRBJ2-1; 8 bases align to TRBD2. This CDR3 has 14 residues. Germline V lookup: CDR1 SGHNT, CDR2 YENEEA. Trimming took 2 bases from V and 9 from J; bases not matched to a gene: 6. This chain's CDR3 is CASSLRAGVSEQFF. DNA for the CDR3: TGTGCCAGCAGCTTACGAGCGGGAGTCAGTGAGCAGTTCTTC.

The V and J genes are TRBV28 and TRBJ2-2; 10 nucleotides match TRBD1. The CDR3 consists of 14 residues. CDR1 is MDHEN and CDR2 is SYDVKM in the germline V gene. With 8 bases clipped from V and 8 bases from J, the junction kept 8 bases outside the gene matches. Here the CDR3 reads CASARQGAGGELFF. The CDR3 region has the DNA TGTGCCAGCGCCCGACAGGGGGCAGGAGGGGAGCTGTTTTTT.

The sample holds one count of this clone. The chain couples TRBV7-8 to TRBJ1-5, with D perhaps TRBD1 (5 bases). The CDR3 spans 18 residues. The ends were cut back, 5 bases at V and 0 bases at J, with 20 bases in the middle. In germline, CDR1 is SGHVS, CDR2 FQNEAQ. CDR3 nucleotide sequence: TGTGCCAGCAGCCCAAACTCGGTCAGGGAGATTAGCAATCAGCCCCAGCATTTT. It yields the protein CASSPNSVREISNQPQHF.

This rearrangement joins TRBV6-5 to TRBJ1-2; D uncertain. Germline CDR1 MNHEY, CDR2 SVGAGI. This CDR3 is 11 amino acids long. V lost 8 bases, J lost 7 bases, and 11 bases lay in between. CDR3 in amino acids: CASWVRGGYTF. In nucleotides, the CDR3 is TGTGCCAGCTGGGTGAGAGGTGGCTACACCTTC.

The CDR3 protein is CASSLLENTEAFF. The CDR3 DNA sequence: TGCGCCAGCAGCCTTCTGGAGAACACTGAAGCTTTCTTT. V usage is TRBV5-1 and J usage is TRBJ1-1; D remains ambiguous. This CDR3 has 13 residues. V was clipped by 4 bases and J by 1 base, with 8 bases between them. Germline assignment: CDR1 SGHRS and CDR2 YFSETQ.

V gene TRBV18 combines with J gene TRBJ2-7; 7 bases map to TRBD1. Germline-derived CDR1 and CDR2 are KGHSH and LQKENI. The CDR3 totals 13 residues. V was pared by 3 bases and J by 3 bases, with 2 bases of the junction left unmatched. The chain's CDR3 is CASSPGTDYEQYF. In nucleotides, the CDR3 is TGTGCCAGCTCACCCGGGACAGACTACGAGCAGTACTTC.

There are a few counts of this clone. The chain joins TRBV7-9 to TRBJ2-5; 13 nucleotides line up with TRBD2. This CDR3 is built from 15 residues. CDR1 SEHNR and CDR2 FQNEAQ come from the germline V gene (reference sequence). The ends lost 5 bases at V and 5 bases at J; junction bases unmatched: 5. In DNA, the CDR3 is TGTGCCAGCAGCCCGGGACTAGCGGGGTGGGAGACCCAGTACTTC. It specifies CASSPGLAGWETQYF.

The rearrangement joins TRBV5-4 to TRBJ2-1; 8 nucleotides agree with TRBD2. The CDR3 has 14 residues. V lost 3 bases, J lost 8 bases, and 7 bases stayed unmatched. From germline, CDR1 is SGHNT and CDR2 YYREEE (reference sequence). The CDR3 DNA is TGTGCCAGCAGCTCCCAAAGAGCGGGAGATGAGCAGTTCTTC. This encodes CASSSQRAGDEQFF.

The chain links TRBV11-3 to TRBJ2-1; a possible D gene is TRBD1 (5 bases). Germline CDR1 is SGHNT and CDR2 is YENEEA. This CDR3 region has 13 residues. Trimming left V 1 base short and J 7 bases short, with 8 bases between. The CDR3 nucleotides are TGTGCCAGCAGCTTAGCTGGGGCTAATGAGCAGTTCTTC. It encodes CASSLAGANEQFF.